Below are 11 T cell receptor beta chains sequenced from a single sample in a study of cytomegalovirus exposure and HLA in healthy donors. 13 Jbeta primers and 60 Vbeta primers were used for the PCR. Sequencing was performed with immunoSEQ multiplex PCR; in TCRdb, only in-frame clones are kept and a portion is missing. The repertoire includes 74,000 or so clones, over 70% of them detected once, and roughly 3% sits in the top ten. Sample: PBMCs. The receptors come from a man in his fifties or sixties in good health and CMV-seropositive.

As for this clone: Relative to the germline gene, one junction end is altered; a read error may explain this. DNA for the CDR3: TGTTCCAGCAGCTTACCCGGGACAGGGCCCTACGAGCAGTACTTC. Its protein product is CSSSLPGTGPYEQYF. The chain couples TRBV7-9 to TRBJ2-7; 9 positions match TRBD1. The CDR3 runs 15 residues. Germline values: CDR1 SEHNR, CDR2 FQNEAQ (reference sequence).

The chain combines TRBV7-3 with TRBJ2-1; 8 nucleotides line up with TRBD2. CDR3 length: 15 amino acids. The V and J ends lost 5 bases and 10 bases, in that order; junction bases with no gene match: 13. The germline CDR1 and CDR2 sequences are SGHTA and FQGTGA. The CDR3 DNA reads as TGTGCCAGCAGCACCCATAGCGGGGAAGGCCAAGAGCAGTTCTTC. Its protein product is CASSTHSGEGQEQFF.

The chain links TRBV6-1 to TRBJ2-7, with 7 bases that match TRBD1. This CDR3 has 13 residues. Germline CDR1 is MNHNS and CDR2 is SASEGT. The junction had 8 bases not matched to a gene; V was cut back by 5 bases and J by 7 bases. The CDR3 nucleotides are TGTGCCAGCAGTACCACAGGGGAGTGGGAGCAGTACTTC. Protein sequence: CASSTTGEWEQYF.

This chain links TRBV9 with TRBJ2-5; no firm D call. This CDR3 has 14 amino acids. V was pared by 2 bases and J by 2 bases, with 10 bases between. Germline CDR1 is SGDLS and CDR2 is YYNGEE. CDR3: CASSVLARQETQYF. The CDR3, as DNA: TGTGCCAGCAGCGTGCTCGCTAGACAAGAGACCCAGTACTTC.

This chain connects TRBV21-1 to TRBJ2-6; the D call TRBD2 from the table was never checked on the DNA. TRBV21-1 is assigned pseudogene status. The CDR3 loop spans 17 amino acids. The CDR3 DNA follows: TGTGCCAGCAGCACCTCCAAAGGTGGCGGAGGGGCCAACGGCCTGACTTTC. Amino acid sequence: CASSTSKGGGGANGLTF.

This chain joins TRBV4-1 and TRBJ2-1, with TRBD2 identical over 13 bases. Germline V gives CDR1 MGHRA, CDR2 YSYEKL. With 5 bases clipped from V and 9 bases from J, the junction kept 7 bases outside the gene matches. The CDR3 consists of 15 residues. The CDR3 DNA reads TGCGCCAGCAGCTTACGACTAGCGGGAGGCATTGAGCAGTTCTTC. Translated: CASSLRLAGGIEQFF.

This clone was seen just once. V is TRBV21-1 and J is TRBJ2-7; the D call TRBD2 from the table was never checked on the DNA. TRBV21-1 has pseudogene status. CDR3 length: 16 residues. CDR3 sequence reads: CASSKLLISGTEEQYF. In DNA form, the CDR3 reads TGTGCCAGCAGCAAACTCCTCATCTCGGGGACTGAGGAGCAGTACTTC.

About this clone itself: At one of its ends the junction is not consistent with the germline gene, which may arise from a read error. The J gene is TRBJ2-7, the V gene TRBV7-9; possibly TRBD2 for D (5 bases). CDR3 size: 15 residues. Germline CDR1 SEHNR, CDR2 FQNEAQ (reference sequence). CDR3 in amino acids: CSSTHGLTSSYEQYF. DNA of the CDR3: TGTTCCAGTACTCACGGACTCACTAGCTCCTACGAGCAGTACTTC.

Only a few counts were recorded for this clone. The chain carries TRBV4-1 and TRBJ2-4; D is possibly TRBD1 (6 bases). The CDR3 loop spans 17 amino acids. V was trimmed by 1 base and J by 7 bases, leaving 20 bases between them. The germline CDR1 and CDR2 sequences are MGHRA and YSYEKL. CDR3 nucleotide sequence: TGCGCCAGCAGCCAAGGACAGGCCAGAGGAGGCTTGAACATTCAGTACTTC. Its translation is CASSQGQARGGLNIQYF.

The chain recombines TRBV10-3 with TRBJ2-1; 8 bases align to TRBD2. Germline lookup yields CDR1 ENHRY and CDR2 SYGVKD. The CDR3 consists of 15 residues. The V segment lost 3 bases and the J segment 7 bases; nucleotides outside the gene matches: 8. The CDR3 loop reads CAISDPLAVTNEQFF. The CDR3 DNA reads TGTGCCATCAGTGACCCACTAGCGGTAACGAATGAGCAGTTCTTC.

The chain links TRBV27 to TRBJ1-5; tentatively, D is TRBD1 (5 bases). V was shortened by 2 bases and J by 6 bases, with 8 bases between the two germline ends. Germline V gene lookup returns CDR1 MNHEY and CDR2 SMNVEV (reference sequence). This CDR3 spans 13 amino acids. In DNA form, the CDR3 reads TGTGCCAGCAGTTTAAGGGGCGGTCAGCCCCAGCATTTT. It is translated as CASSLRGGQPQHF.